This paragraph reports one TCR beta chain. Its antigen is currently unknown. The PCR used 60 Vbeta and 13 Jbeta primers. Sequenced by immunoSEQ multiplex PCR; TCRdb stores in-frame clones only, minus some. The sample has more than 150,000 clones, over 75% seen once. These data belong to a study of cytomegalovirus exposure and HLA in healthy donors. Study-wide findings and caveats: It was shown in a later analysis that HLA-associated TCR beta chains were more clonally expanded than other, equally common chains.

Germline-derived CDR1 and CDR2 are MNHEY and SMNVEV (reference sequence). The CDR3 is 12 amino acids. The V and J ends lost 7 bases and 5 bases respectively, with 12 bases between them. The source is a woman between 50 and 59 years old in good health and CMV-seropositive. What was sequenced was PBMCs. The chain has TRBV27 and TRBJ2-7; D is possibly TRBD1 (5 bases). The CDR3 reads CASNGQGNEQYF. For the CDR3, the DNA is TGTGCCAGCAATGGGCAGGGCAACGAGCAGTACTTC.